This entry lists 24 T cell receptor beta chains sequenced from one sample in a study of blood T cells in healthy people across ages. For the second PCR, which ran for about 6 to 11 cycles, a sample-barcoded 5' primer and a J-beta primer mix were used. Each CDR3 protein is one row after TCRdb ran MiXCR on the 5' RACE reads. The table lists 700,000 to 950,000 distinct CDR3 sequences, roughly 60% of them singletons. The sequenced material came from blood. The origin of the receptors is a man in his thirties or forties in good health.

The CDR3 loop reads CASRRYSAGVAKNIQYF. The CDR3 coding sequence is TGTGCCAGTCGCCGATACAGTGCTGGTGTAGCCAAAAACATTCAGTACTTC. V gene TRBV28 combines with J gene TRBJ2-4, with unresolved D. The length of the CDR3 is 17 residues. Germline CDR1 MDHEN, CDR2 SYDVKM. The ends were cut back, 9 bases at V and 0 bases at J, with 21 bases in the middle.

This clonotype appeared a few times. The chain joins TRBV29-1 to TRBJ2-3; maybe TRBD2 (5 bases). CDR3 length equals 15 residues. Germline assignment: CDR1 SQVTM and CDR2 ANQGSEA. The V end lost 4 bases, the J end lost 2 bases, and 16 bases lay between the germline ends. The CDR3 DNA sequence: TGCAGCGTTGGAAAAGTACTAGGCAACACAGATACGCAGTATTTT. Residues: CSVGKVLGNTDTQYF.

The rearrangement joins TRBV2 to TRBJ1-2; perhaps TRBD1 as D (5 bases). Per the germline V gene, CDR1 is SNHLY and CDR2 is FYNNEI. The V end lost 3 bases, the J end lost 8 bases, and 19 bases lay between the germline ends. CDR3 length: 15 residues. CDR3 coding DNA: TGTGCCAGCAGTGATGTCAGGGACGCGACTTGGGGCTACACCTTC. Its protein product is CASSDVRDATWGYTF.

The CDR3 region is CASTPESWVYEQYF. As DNA, the CDR3 is TGTGCCAGCACCCCCGAGAGTTGGGTCTACGAGCAGTACTTC. The rearrangement uses TRBV28 and TRBJ2-4, with D unclear. The J call could be wrong; TRBJ2-7 is a better fit for the DNA end. Looked up from germline, CDR1 is MDHEN and CDR2 is SYDVKM. The CDR3 is 14 residues long.

The chain uses TRBV15 and TRBJ2-6, with 10 bases lining up with TRBD1. There are 16 residues in the CDR3. V shed 5 bases and J 0 bases; nucleotides not matched to a gene: 1. In germline, CDR1 is LNHNV, CDR2 YYDKDF (reference sequence). The CDR3 loop is CATSWTGGSGANVLTF. The CDR3 bases are TGTGCCACCAGCTGGACAGGGGGCTCTGGGGCCAACGTCCTGACTTTC.

J is TRBJ2-1 and V is TRBV27; D is unclear. The CDR3 has 12 residues. CDR1 and CDR2 from the germline V gene are MNHEY and SMNVEV (reference sequence). V dropped 6 bases and J dropped 7 bases, with 10 bases sitting between them. CDR3 sequence: CASRFGLNEQFF. CDR3 DNA: TGTGCCAGCAGGTTTGGCCTAAATGAGCAGTTCTTC.

The rearrangement links TRBV27 to TRBJ2-7; TRBD1 might be the D (6 bases). The tail of the sequence fits TRBJ2-5 better, so the J call may be wrong. CDR3 length equals 16 residues. Per germline, CDR1 MNHEY and CDR2 SMNVEV (reference sequence). CDR3 region: CASSSHLPTGHETQYF. CDR3 bases: TGTGCCAGCAGTTCCCATTTACCGACAGGCCATGAGACCCAGTACTTC.

The V gene is TRBV29-1, the J gene TRBJ2-7; D remains unclear. V was pared by 5 bases and J by 4 bases, with 6 bases between. Germline V gives CDR1 SQVTM, CDR2 ANQGSEA. The CDR3 is 10 amino acids. CDR3 region: CSVSEYEQYF. DNA for the CDR3: TGCAGCGTTTCGGAGTACGAGCAGTACTTC.

The rearrangement links TRBV5-1 to TRBJ2-3; D is undetermined. CDR3 length: 13 residues. Trimming took 5 bases from V and 2 from J, leaving 9 bases between them. CDR1 and CDR2 from the germline V gene are SGHRS and YFSETQ. CDR3 region: CASRTENTDTQYF. The DNA of the CDR3 is TGCGCCAGCAGGACCGAGAACACAGATACGCAGTATTTT.

The rearrangement links TRBV7-2 to TRBJ1-2; weak D call: TRBD1 (5 bases). The CDR3 sequence is 13 residues long. V was pared by 5 bases and J by 7 bases, with 14 bases between. Germline lookup yields CDR1 SGHTA and CDR2 FQGNSA. The CDR3 spells CASSTYTQGGYTF. CDR3 coding DNA: TGTGCCAGCAGCACCTACACCCAGGGTGGCTACACCTTC. The full variable domain, its missing parts supplied by reference TRBV7-2 and TRBJ1-2, is GAGVSQSPSNKVTEKGKDVELRCDPISGHTALYWYRQSLGQGLEFLIYFQGNSAPDKSGLPSDRFSAERTGGSVSTLTIQRTQQEDSAVYLCASSTYTQGGYTFGSGTRLTVV.

The J gene is TRBJ1-2, the V gene TRBV5-1; D is unresolved. The CDR3 is 16 residues long. CDR1 SGHRS and CDR2 YFSETQ come from the germline V gene. Trimming pared 0 bases from V and 4 bases from J, leaving 16 bases between. CDR3 in amino acids: CASSLDSSGLTYGYTF. The CDR3 DNA sequence: TGCGCCAGCAGCTTGGATTCATCAGGCCTAACCTATGGCTACACCTTC.

The chain couples TRBV25-1 to TRBJ1-2; no definite D call. V gave up 8 bases and J gave up 0 bases, with 10 bases separating them. The CDR3 has 13 amino acids. CDR1 and CDR2 from the germline V gene are MGHDK and SYGVNS. CDR3 sequence reads: CASRGGTNYGYTF. DNA of the CDR3: TGTGCCAGCCGTGGCGGGACTAACTATGGCTACACCTTC.

The rearrangement joins TRBV14 to TRBJ2-5; D call uncertain. Per the germline V gene, CDR1 is SGHDN and CDR2 is FVKESK. The CDR3 totals 13 residues. Trimming cost V 4 bases and J 5 bases, with 11 bases left between them. CDR3 sequence: CASSRRVRETQYF. The CDR3 region has the DNA TGTGCCAGCAGCCGAAGGGTGAGGGAGACCCAGTACTTC.

V is TRBV5-1 and J is TRBJ1-1; D not resolved. Germline CDR1 SGHRS, CDR2 YFSETQ. CDR3 length equals 15 residues. Between the trimmed V and J ends, which lost 4 bases and 0 bases, there was a span of 13 bases. The CDR3 loop is CASSIGRSMNTEAFF. CDR3 nucleotides: TGCGCCAGCAGCATAGGACGGAGCATGAACACTGAAGCTTTCTTT.

This clonotype was seen a few times. The J gene is TRBJ2-7, the V gene TRBV7-9; D remains unclear. The V end was cut by 5 bases, the J end by 2 bases, with 10 bases between. There are 13 residues in the CDR3. Germline lookup yields CDR1 SEHNR and CDR2 FQNEAQ (reference sequence). The CDR3 sequence is CASSVGVTYEQYF. In DNA, the CDR3 is TGTGCCAGCAGCGTAGGAGTTACCTACGAGCAGTACTTC.

This clonotype was seen just once. This chain uses TRBV12-3 or TRBV12-4 with TRBJ2-3, with D possibly TRBD1 on 6 matching bases. Trimming took off 5 bases at V and 0 bases at J, with 15 bases between the two ends. CDR3 size: 16 residues. CDR3 coding DNA: TGTGCCAGCAGTGGACAGATATCAACTAGCACAGATACGCAGTATTTT. It specifies CASSGQISTSTDTQYF.

This chain uses TRBV20-1 with TRBJ1-5; 10 nucleotides match TRBD1. Germline-derived CDR1 and CDR2 are DFQATT and SNEGSKA (reference sequence). This CDR3 is 16 amino acids long. The ends lost 4 bases at V and 3 bases at J; junction bases unmatched: 9. The CDR3 reads CSATIPGTGANQPQHF. The CDR3 DNA sequence: TGCAGTGCTACAATCCCCGGGACAGGGGCCAATCAGCCCCAGCATTTT.

The sample holds a few counts of this clonotype. V gene TRBV7-2 combines with J gene TRBJ2-1; possible D gene TRBD2, 5 bases. The germline gives CDR1 SGHTA, CDR2 FQGNSA. The V end was cut by 6 bases, the J end by 6 bases, with 15 bases between. The CDR3 sequence is 14 residues long. This CDR3 reads CASSRGGEGNEQFF. The DNA for the CDR3 is TGTGCCAGCAGTAGAGGCGGTGAGGGCAATGAGCAGTTCTTC.

This clonotype was counted only a few times. The chain couples TRBV24-1 to TRBJ2-6, with D possibly matching TRBD2 (5 bases). Germline V gene data show CDR1 as KGHDR and CDR2 as SFDVKD. Trimming cost V 12 bases and J 0 bases, with 8 bases left between them. The CDR3 runs 13 residues. CDR3 sequence reads: CALGSSGANVLTF. The DNA for the CDR3 is TGTGCCTTAGGGAGCTCTGGGGCCAACGTCCTGACTTTC.

The chain recombines TRBV4-1 with TRBJ1-2; D not resolved. From germline, CDR1 is MGHRA and CDR2 YSYEKL. V was trimmed by 0 bases and J by 1 base, leaving 9 bases between them. There are 15 residues in the CDR3. CDR3 loop: CASSQDFGVNYGYTF. CDR3 nucleotide sequence: TGCGCCAGCAGCCAAGATTTCGGCGTTAACTATGGCTACACCTTC.

This clonotype has more than one count but fewer than ten. The gene calls are TRBV20-1 and TRBJ2-3, with 10 bases lining up with TRBD1. The V gene end was trimmed by 6 bases and the J gene end by 8 bases; junction bases not matched to a gene: 11. CDR1 and CDR2 (germline): DFQATT, SNEGSKA (reference sequence). This CDR3 has 14 amino acids. The chain's CDR3 is CSANPGQGTGTQYF. CDR3 nucleotide sequence: TGCAGTGCCAACCCGGGACAGGGGACGGGTACGCAGTATTTT.

The chain employs TRBV7-2 and TRBJ1-5, with TRBD1 as a possible D gene (6 bases). V shed 10 bases and J shed 5 bases, with 15 bases lying between them. CDR3 length equals 13 residues. Germline assignment: CDR1 SGHTA and CDR2 FQGNSA. In nucleotides, the CDR3 is TGTGCCATCGTTACAGGGATGGATCAGCCCCAGCATTTT. Residues: CAIVTGMDQPQHF.

The table lists this clonotype with a few counts. The chain has TRBV20-1 and TRBJ2-5, with 9 bases identical to TRBD2. CDR3 size: 13 residues. The J segment lost 11 bases and the V segment lost 0 bases, leaving 7 bases of the junction unmatched. CDR1 and CDR2 (germline): DFQATT, SNEGSKA (reference sequence). CDR3 in DNA: TGCAGTGCTAGAGATAATAGCGGGAGAACTCAGTACTTC. Translating it yields CSARDNSGRTQYF.

This clonotype was picked up many times. The chain recombines TRBV25-1 with TRBJ2-1; tentative D call: TRBD1 (6 bases). Germline-derived CDR1 and CDR2 are MGHDK and SYGVNS. Trimming removed 6 bases from V and 3 bases from J, with 12 bases in between. This CDR3 contains 14 residues. Here the CDR3 reads CASSERRGYNEQFF. Here the CDR3 DNA reads TGTGCCAGCAGCGAGCGCAGGGGCTACAATGAGCAGTTCTTC.